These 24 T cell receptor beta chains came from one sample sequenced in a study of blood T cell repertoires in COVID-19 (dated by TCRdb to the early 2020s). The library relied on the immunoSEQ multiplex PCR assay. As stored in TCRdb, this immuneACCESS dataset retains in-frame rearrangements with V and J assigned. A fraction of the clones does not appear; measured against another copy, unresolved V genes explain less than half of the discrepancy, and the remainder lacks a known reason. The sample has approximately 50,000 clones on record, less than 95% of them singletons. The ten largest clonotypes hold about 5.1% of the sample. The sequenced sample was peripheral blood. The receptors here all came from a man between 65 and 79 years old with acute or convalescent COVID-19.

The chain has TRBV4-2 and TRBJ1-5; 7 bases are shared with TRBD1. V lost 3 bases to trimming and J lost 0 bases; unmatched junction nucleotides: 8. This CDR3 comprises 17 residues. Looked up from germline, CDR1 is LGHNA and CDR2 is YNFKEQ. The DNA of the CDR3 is TGTGCCAGCAGCCAGCTCCGACAGGGTCTTAGCAATCAGCCCCAGCATTTT. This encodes CASSQLRQGLSNQPQHF.

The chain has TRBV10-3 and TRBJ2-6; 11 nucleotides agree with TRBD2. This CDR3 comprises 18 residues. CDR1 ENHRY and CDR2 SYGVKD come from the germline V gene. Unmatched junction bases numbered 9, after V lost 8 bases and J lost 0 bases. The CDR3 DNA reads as TGTGCCATCGGGAAATTAGCGGGGGGGTCCTCTGGGGCCAACGTCCTGACTTTC. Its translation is CAIGKLAGGSSGANVLTF.

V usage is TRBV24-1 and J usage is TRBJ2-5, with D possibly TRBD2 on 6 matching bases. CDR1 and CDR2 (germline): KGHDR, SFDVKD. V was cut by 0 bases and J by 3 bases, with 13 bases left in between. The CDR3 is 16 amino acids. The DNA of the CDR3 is TGTGCCACCAGTGATTTGCAGTTTGGGGGGAAAGAGACCCAGTACTTC. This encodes CATSDLQFGGKETQYF.

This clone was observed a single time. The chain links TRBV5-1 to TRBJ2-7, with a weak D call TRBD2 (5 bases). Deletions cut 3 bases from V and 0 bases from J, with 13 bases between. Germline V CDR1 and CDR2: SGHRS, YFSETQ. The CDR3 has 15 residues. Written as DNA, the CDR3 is TGCGCCAGCAGCTCCCCGGGAACCTACTCCTACGAGCAGTACTTC. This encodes CASSSPGTYSYEQYF.

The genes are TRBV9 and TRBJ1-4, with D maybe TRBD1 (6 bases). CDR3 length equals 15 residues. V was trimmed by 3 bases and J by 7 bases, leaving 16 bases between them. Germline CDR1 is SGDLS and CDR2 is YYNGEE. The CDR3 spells CASSARAGASEKLFF. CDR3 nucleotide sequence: TGTGCCAGCAGCGCCCGAGCGGGGGCTAGTGAAAAACTGTTTTTT.

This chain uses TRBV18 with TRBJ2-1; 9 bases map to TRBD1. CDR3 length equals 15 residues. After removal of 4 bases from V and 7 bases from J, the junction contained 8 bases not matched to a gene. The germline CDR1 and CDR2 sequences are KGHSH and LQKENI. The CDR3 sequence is CASSLRTGEWNEQFF. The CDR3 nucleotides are TGTGCCAGCTCACTACGGACAGGGGAGTGGAATGAGCAGTTCTTC.

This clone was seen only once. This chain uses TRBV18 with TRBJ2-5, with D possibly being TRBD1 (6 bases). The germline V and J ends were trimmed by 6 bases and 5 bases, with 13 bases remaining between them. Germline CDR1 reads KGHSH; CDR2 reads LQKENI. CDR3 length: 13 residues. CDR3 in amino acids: CASSPSRGETQYF. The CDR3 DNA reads TGTGCCAGCTCCCCCTCGAGGGGGGAGACCCAGTACTTC. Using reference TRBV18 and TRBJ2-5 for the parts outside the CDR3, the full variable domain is NAGVMQNPRHLVRRRGQEARLRCSPMKGHSHVYWYRQLPEEGLKFMVYLQKENIIDESGMPKERFSAEFPKEGPSILRIQQVVRGDSAAYFCASSPSRGETQYFGPGTRLLVL.

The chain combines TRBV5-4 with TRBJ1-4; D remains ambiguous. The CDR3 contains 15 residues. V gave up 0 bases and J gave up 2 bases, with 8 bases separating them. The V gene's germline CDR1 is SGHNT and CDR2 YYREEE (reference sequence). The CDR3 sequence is CASSLEPATNEKLFF. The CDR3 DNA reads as TGTGCCAGCAGCTTGGAGCCAGCGACTAATGAAAAACTGTTTTTT.

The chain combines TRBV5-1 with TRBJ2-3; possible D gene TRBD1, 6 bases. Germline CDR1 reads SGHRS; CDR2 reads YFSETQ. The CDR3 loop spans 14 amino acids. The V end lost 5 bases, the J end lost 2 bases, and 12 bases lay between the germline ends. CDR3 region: CASRTGALTDTQYF. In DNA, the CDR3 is TGCGCCAGCAGGACAGGAGCCCTCACAGATACGCAGTATTTT.

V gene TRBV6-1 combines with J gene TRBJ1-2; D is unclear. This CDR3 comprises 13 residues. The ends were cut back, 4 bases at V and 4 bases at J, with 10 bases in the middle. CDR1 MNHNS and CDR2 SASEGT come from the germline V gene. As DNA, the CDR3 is TGTGCCAGCAGTGGAGCCTTCCCCTATGGCTACACCTTC. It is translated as CASSGAFPYGYTF.

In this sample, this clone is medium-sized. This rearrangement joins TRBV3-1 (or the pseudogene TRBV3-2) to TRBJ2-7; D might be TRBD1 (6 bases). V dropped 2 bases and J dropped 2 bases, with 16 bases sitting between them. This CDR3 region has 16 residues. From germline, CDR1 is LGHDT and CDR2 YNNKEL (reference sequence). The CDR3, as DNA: TGTGCCAGCAGCCAAATTGGGACAAAAAAGGCCTACGAGCAGTACTTC. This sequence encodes CASSQIGTKKAYEQYF.

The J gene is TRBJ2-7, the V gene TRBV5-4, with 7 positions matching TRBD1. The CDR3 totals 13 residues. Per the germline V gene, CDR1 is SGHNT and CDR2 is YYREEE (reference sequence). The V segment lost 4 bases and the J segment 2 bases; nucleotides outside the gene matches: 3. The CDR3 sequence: CASSQGTAYEQYF. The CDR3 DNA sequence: TGTGCCAGCAGCCAAGGGACAGCCTACGAGCAGTACTTC.

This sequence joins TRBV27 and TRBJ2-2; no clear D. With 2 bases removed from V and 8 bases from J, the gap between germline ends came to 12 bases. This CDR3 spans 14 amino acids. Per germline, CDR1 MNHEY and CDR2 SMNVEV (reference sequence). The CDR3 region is CASSLGASAGELFF. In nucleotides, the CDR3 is TGTGCCAGCAGTTTAGGAGCGAGCGCAGGGGAGCTGTTTTTT.

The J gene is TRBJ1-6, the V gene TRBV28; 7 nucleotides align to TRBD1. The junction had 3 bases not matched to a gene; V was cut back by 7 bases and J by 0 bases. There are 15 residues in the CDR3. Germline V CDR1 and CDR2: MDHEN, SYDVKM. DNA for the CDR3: TGTGCCAGCAAGGGACAGAGCTCCTATAATTCACCCCTCCACTTT. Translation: CASKGQSSYNSPLHF.

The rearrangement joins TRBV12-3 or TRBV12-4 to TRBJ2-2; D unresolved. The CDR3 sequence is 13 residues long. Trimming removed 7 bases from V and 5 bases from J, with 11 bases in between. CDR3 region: CASTNGWTGELFF. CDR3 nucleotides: TGTGCCAGCACCAACGGTTGGACCGGGGAGCTGTTTTTT.

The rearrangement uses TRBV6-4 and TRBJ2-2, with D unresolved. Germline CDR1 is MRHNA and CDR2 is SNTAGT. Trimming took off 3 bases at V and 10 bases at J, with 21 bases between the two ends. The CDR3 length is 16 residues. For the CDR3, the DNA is TGTGCCAGCAGTGAGGAACAAACGAACGTTATAGCGGAGCTGTTTTTT. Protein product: CASSEEQTNVIAELFF.

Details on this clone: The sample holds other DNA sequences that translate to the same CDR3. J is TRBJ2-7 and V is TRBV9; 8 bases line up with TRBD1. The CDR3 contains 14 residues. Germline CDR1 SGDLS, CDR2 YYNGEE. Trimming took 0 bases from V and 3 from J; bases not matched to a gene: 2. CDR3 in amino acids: CASSVGTGNYEQYF. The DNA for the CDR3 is TGTGCCAGCAGCGTAGGGACAGGGAACTACGAGCAGTACTTC.

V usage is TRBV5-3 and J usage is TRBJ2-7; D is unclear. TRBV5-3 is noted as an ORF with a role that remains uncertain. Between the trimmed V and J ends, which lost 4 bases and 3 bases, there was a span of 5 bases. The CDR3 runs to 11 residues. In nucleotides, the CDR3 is TGTGCCAGAAGCCCCTTCTACGAGCAGTACTTC. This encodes CARSPFYEQYF.

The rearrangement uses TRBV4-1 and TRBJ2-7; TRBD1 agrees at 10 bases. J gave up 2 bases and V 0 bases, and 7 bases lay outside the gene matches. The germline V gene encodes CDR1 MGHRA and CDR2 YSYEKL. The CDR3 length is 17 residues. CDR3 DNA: TGCGCCAGCAGCCAAGATTACGGGACAGGGGTCCCCTACGAGCAGTACTTC. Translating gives CASSQDYGTGVPYEQYF.

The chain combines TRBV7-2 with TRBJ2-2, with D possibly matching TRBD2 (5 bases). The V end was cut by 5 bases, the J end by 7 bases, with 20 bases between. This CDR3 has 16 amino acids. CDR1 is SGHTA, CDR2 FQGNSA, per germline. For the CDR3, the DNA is TGTGCCAGCAGCCCGCGGACTCCCCGGCTCCTCGGGGAGCTGTTTTTT. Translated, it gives CASSPRTPRLLGELFF.

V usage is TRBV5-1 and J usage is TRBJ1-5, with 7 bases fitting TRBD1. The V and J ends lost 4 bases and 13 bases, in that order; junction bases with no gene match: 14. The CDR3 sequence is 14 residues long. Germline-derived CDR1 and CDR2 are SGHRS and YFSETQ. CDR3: CASSRTGTDPPQHF. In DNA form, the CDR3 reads TGCGCCAGCAGCAGGACCGGGACAGATCCCCCACAGCATTTT.

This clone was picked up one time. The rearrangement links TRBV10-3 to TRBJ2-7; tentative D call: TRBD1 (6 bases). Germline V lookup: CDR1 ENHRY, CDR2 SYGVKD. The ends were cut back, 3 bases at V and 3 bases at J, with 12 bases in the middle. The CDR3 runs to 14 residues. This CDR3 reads CAISEPGQIYEQYF. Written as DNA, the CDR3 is TGTGCCATCAGTGAACCAGGACAGATCTACGAGCAGTACTTC.

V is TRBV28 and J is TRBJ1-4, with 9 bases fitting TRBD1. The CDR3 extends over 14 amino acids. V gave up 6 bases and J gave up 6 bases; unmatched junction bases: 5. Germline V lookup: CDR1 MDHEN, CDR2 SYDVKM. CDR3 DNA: TGTGCCAGCAGCAATCGACAGGGGGATGAAAAACTGTTTTTT. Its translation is CASSNRQGDEKLFF.

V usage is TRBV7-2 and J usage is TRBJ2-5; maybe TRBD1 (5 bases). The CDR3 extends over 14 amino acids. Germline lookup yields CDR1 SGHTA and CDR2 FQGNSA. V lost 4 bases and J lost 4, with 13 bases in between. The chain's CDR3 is CASSSPRAIETQYF. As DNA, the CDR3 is TGTGCCAGCAGCTCCCCCAGGGCGATAGAGACCCAGTACTTC.